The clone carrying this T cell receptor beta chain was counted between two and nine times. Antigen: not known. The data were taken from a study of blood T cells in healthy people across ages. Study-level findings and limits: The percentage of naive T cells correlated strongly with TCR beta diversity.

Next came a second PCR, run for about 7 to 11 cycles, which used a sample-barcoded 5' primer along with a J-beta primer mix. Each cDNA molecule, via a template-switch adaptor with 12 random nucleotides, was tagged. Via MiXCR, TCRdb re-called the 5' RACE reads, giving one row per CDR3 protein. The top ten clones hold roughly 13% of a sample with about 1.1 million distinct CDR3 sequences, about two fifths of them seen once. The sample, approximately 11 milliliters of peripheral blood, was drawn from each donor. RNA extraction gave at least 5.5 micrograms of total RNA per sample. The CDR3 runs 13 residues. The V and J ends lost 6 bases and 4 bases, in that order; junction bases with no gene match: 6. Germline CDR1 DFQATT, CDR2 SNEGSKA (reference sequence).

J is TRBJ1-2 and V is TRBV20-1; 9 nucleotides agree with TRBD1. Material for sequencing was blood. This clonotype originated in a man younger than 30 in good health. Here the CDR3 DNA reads TGCAGTGCCTCCCGGGGACAGGGCTATGGCTACACCTTC. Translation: CSASRGQGYGYTF.